This T cell receptor (beta chain) originates from a study of T cell responses to AZD1222 COVID-19 vaccine. Losses at the gene ends were 4 bases for V and 2 bases for J; bases not matched to a gene: 7. Looked up from germline, CDR1 is SEHNR and CDR2 is FQNEAQ (reference sequence). This CDR3 has 15 amino acids. Assay: immunoSEQ multiplex PCR; the TCRdb copy retains only in-frame clones and omits some. The sample holds about 140,000 clones, over 90% seen once. This clone came up once. The receptor was isolated from an adult in good health. This sample comprised peripheral blood, obtained on day 0 of MenACWY control vaccination. J is TRBJ1-2 and V is TRBV7-9; TRBD1 aligns across 7 bases. The CDR3 protein is CASSSRQGPNYGYTF. DNA for the CDR3: TGTGCCAGCAGCTCGAGACAGGGCCCAAACTATGGCTACACCTTC.